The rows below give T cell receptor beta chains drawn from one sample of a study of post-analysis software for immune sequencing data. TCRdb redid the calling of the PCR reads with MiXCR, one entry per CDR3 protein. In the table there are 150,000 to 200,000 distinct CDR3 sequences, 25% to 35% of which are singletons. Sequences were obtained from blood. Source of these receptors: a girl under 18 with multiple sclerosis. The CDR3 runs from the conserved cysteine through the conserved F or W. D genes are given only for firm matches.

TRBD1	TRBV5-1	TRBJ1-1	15	CASSFVYRGRIEAFF
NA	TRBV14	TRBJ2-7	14	CASSQVGGVDEQYF
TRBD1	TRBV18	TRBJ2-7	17	CASSPPEGTGVPYEQYF
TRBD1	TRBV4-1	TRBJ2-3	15	CASSKTDRGTDTQYF
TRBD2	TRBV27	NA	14	CASSGGGPPNEQYF
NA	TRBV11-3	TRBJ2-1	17	CASSLGIGQHSYNEQFF
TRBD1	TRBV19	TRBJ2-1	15	CASTPTGGFNNEQFF
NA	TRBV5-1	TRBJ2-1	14	CASSFGVGYNEQFF
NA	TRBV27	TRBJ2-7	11	CASSTSYEQYF
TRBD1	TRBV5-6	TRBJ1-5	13	CASSIEQGQPQHF
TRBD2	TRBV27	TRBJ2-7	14	CASSTSGSLYEQYF
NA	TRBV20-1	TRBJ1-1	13	CSAAADQNTEAFF
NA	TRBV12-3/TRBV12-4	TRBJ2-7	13	CASSHPGEDEQYF
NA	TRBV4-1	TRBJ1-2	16	CASSHRILRDLHGYTF
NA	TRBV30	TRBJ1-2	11	CAWKQVYGYTF
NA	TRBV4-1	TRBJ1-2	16	CASSQDKANQGHGYTF
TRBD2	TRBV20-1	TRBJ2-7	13	CSASPLAGYEQYF
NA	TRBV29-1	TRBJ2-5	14	CSVGRDLYQETQYF
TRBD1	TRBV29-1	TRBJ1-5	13	CSVSRDRGQPQHF
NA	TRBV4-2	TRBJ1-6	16	CASSQETAQNNSPLHF
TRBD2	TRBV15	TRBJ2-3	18	CATSRDIGLAGFTDTQYF
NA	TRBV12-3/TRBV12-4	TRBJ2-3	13	CASSSSGTDTQYF
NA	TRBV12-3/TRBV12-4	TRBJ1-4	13	CASSLALNEKLFF
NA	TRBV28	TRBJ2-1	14	CASSQLITGLWQFF
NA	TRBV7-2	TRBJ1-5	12	CASSAQGSPQHF
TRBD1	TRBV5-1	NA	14	CASSSGTGWGEQYF
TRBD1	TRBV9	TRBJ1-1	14	CASAGTGGDTEAFF
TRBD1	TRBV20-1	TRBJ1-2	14	CSARGRGQGYGYTF
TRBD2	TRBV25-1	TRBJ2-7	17	CASSEESSGFPHYEQYF
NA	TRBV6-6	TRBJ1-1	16	CASSYSKGPENTEAFF
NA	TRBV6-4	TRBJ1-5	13	CASSPSVEQPQHF
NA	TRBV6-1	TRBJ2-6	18	CASLGRNAYSSGANVLTF
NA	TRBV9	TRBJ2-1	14	CASSVWDTGDEQFF
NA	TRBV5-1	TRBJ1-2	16	CASSLVAASNGYGYTF
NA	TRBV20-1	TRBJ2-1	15	CSARESIGLPHEQFF
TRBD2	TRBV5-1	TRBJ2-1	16	CASRRGVAGVYNEQFF
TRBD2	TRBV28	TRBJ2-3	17	CASSPSSGRAHGDPQYF
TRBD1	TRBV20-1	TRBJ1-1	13	CSALQGVDTEAFF
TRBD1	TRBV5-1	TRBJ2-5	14	CASSLAPGGETQYF
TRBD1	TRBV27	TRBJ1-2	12	CASSSGTGADTF
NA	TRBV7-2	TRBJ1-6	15	CASSARVALDSPLHF
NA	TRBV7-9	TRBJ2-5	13	CTSSPVRGETQYF
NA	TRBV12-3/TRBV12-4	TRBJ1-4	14	CASSFTGTNEKLFF
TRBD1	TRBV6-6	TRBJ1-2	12	CASRGQGGGYTF
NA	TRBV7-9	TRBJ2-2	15	CASSFSGVNTGELFF
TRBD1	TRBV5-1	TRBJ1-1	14	CASSQGTGNTEAFF
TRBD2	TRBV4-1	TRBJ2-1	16	CASSQEGSGIYNEQFF
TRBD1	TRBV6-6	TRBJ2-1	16	CASSPGTGLVSNEQFF
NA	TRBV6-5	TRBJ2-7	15	CASSAQILRGYEQYF
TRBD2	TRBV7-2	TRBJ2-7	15	CASSLYGGRGYEQYF
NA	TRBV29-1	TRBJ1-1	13	CSVDTPGDTEAFF
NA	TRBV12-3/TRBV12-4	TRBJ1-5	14	CASKEGGSNQPQHF
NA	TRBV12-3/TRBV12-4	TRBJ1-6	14	CASSFGAGDSPLHF
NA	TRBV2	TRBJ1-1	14	CASRGMDRNTEAFF